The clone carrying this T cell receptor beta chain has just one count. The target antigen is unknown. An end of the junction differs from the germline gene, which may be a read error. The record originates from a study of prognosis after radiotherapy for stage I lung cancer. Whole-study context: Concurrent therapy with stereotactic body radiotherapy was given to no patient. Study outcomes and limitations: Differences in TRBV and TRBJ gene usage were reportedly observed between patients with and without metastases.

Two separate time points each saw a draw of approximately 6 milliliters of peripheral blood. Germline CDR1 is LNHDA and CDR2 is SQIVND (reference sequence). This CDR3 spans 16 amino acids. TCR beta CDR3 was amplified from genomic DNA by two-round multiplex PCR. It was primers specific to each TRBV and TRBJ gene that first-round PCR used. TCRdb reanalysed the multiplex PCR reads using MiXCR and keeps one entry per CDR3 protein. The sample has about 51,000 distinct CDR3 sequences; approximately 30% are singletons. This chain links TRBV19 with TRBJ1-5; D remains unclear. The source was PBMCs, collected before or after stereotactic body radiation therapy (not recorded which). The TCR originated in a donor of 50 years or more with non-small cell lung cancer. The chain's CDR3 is CASSKGSYTYNQTQHF. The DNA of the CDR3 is TGTGCCAGTAGTAAAGGGTCCTACACATACAATCAGACCCAGCATTTT.